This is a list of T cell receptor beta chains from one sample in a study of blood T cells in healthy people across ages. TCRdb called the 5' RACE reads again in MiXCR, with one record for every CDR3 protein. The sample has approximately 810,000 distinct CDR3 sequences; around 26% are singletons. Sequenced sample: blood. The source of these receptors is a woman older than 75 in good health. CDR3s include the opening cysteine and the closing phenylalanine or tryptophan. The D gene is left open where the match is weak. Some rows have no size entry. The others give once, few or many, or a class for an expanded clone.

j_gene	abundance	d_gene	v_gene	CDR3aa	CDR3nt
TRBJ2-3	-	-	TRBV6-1	CASSESLGPRDTQYF	TGTGCCAGCAGTGAAAGTTTGGGGCCTAGGGATACGCAGTATTTT
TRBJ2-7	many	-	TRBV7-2	CASSLGPDRNYEQYF	TGTGCCAGCAGCTTAGGTCCTGACAGAAACTACGAGCAGTACTTC
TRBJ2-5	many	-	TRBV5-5	CASSTQFVPGRETQYF	TGTGCCAGCAGCACCCAATTCGTCCCTGGGCGGGAGACCCAGTACTTC
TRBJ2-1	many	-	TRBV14	CASSQEGVWQIYNEQFF	TGTGCCAGCAGCCAAGAAGGGGTTTGGCAGATCTACAATGAGCAGTTCTTC
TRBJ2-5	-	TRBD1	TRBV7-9	CASSLWQGAYNEQYF	TGTGCCAGCAGCTTATGGCAGGGGGCGTACAATGAGCAGTACTTC
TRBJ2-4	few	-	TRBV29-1	CSVNAWNQGTKNIQYF	TGCAGCGTTAATGCCTGGAACCAGGGAACCAAAAACATTCAGTACTTC
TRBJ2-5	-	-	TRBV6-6	CASSRREQETQYF	TGTGCCAGCAGTCGACGAGAACAAGAGACCCAGTACTTC
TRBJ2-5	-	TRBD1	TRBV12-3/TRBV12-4	CASSPQPGQRYERYF	TGTGCCAGCAGTCCACAACCGGGACAGCGCTACGAGCGGTACTTC
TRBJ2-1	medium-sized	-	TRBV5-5	CASSSEAETYNEQFF	TGTGCCAGCAGTTCAGAGGCAGAAACCTACAATGAGCAGTTCTTC
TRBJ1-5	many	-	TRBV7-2	CASSTRTGGRAIQPQHF	TGTGCCAGCAGCACCCGGACGGGAGGCAGGGCCATTCAGCCCCAGCATTTT